A selection of T cell receptor beta chains follows, all from one sample in a study of T cell responses to AZD1222 COVID-19 vaccine. The table came from immunoSEQ multiplex PCR; TCRdb's copy has only in-frame clones and leaves some out. The data show about 180,000 clones, 90% to 95% seen once. The sample in question was peripheral blood, obtained on day 0 of AZD1222 vaccination. These receptors were collected from an adult in good health. CDR3s include the opening cysteine and the closing phenylalanine or tryptophan. Fields, in order: CDR3 DNA, CDR3 protein, J gene, V gene, CDR3 length, clone size, D gene. D genes are given only for firm matches. Expanded clones are given a class, and other clones once, few, many or no size at all.

CDR3nt: TGTGCCAGCAGCTCGGTAGGGACAGAGGGGCTAACTGTTGGCTACACCTTC; CDR3aa: CASSSVGTEGLTVGYTF; j_gene: TRBJ1-2; v_gene: TRBV11-2; len: 17; abundance: .; d_gene: TRBD1
CDR3nt: TGCGCCAGCAGCTCCCCGACCCTCCTAGCACGGAGCTCCTACAATGAGCAGTTCTTC; CDR3aa: CASSSPTLLARSSYNEQFF; j_gene: TRBJ2-1; v_gene: TRBV5-1; len: 19; abundance: .; d_gene: .
CDR3nt: TGTGCCAGCAGCAAAGTCCCAGGGGAGGTATACAATGAGCAGTTCTTC; CDR3aa: CASSKVPGEVYNEQFF; j_gene: TRBJ2-1; v_gene: TRBV21-1; len: 16; abundance: .; d_gene: .
CDR3nt: TGTGCCAGCGAGAAGTTGGACACTTTGAACACTGAAGCTTTCTTT; CDR3aa: CASEKLDTLNTEAFF; j_gene: TRBJ1-1; v_gene: TRBV6-5; len: 15; abundance: .; d_gene: .
CDR3nt: TGTGCCATCAGTGAGTCGTGGACATCGAACACCGGGGAGCTGTTTTTT; CDR3aa: CAISESWTSNTGELFF; j_gene: TRBJ2-2; v_gene: TRBV10-3; len: 16; abundance: .; d_gene: .
CDR3nt: TGTGCCATCAGCCCCGGGGGTAACGAGAGGAACTATGGCTACACCTTC; CDR3aa: CAISPGGNERNYGYTF; j_gene: TRBJ1-2; v_gene: TRBV10-3; len: 16; abundance: .; d_gene: .
CDR3nt: TGTGCCAGCAGGAGGAGGGACAGACCCTACGAGCAGTACTTC; CDR3aa: CASRRRDRPYEQYF; j_gene: TRBJ2-7; v_gene: TRBV25-1; len: 14; abundance: .; d_gene: .
CDR3nt: TGTGCCAGCAGTTTACGGGGGGGTGCTGAAGCTTTCTTT; CDR3aa: CASSLRGGAEAFF; j_gene: TRBJ1-1; v_gene: TRBV27; len: 13; abundance: .; d_gene: .
CDR3nt: TGTGCCAGCAGTTTAAGGACACCTCACGATGAGCAGTTCTTC; CDR3aa: CASSLRTPHDEQFF; j_gene: TRBJ2-1; v_gene: TRBV27; len: 14; abundance: .; d_gene: .
CDR3nt: TGTGCCAGCAGCTTGGGAGGGGGCAAAGATCAGCCCCAGCATTTT; CDR3aa: CASSLGGGKDQPQHF; j_gene: TRBJ1-5; v_gene: TRBV7-6; len: 15; abundance: .; d_gene: TRBD1
CDR3nt: TGTGCCAGGGAGGATGACACTGAAGCTTTCTTT; CDR3aa: CAREDDTEAFF; j_gene: TRBJ1-1; v_gene: TRBV30; len: 11; abundance: .; d_gene: .
CDR3nt: TGTGCCAGCAGCCCCGGGACGTCGAATGAGCAGTTCTTC; CDR3aa: CASSPGTSNEQFF; j_gene: TRBJ2-1; v_gene: TRBV6-4; len: 13; abundance: few; d_gene: .
CDR3nt: TGTGCCAGTAGTAGTTTGGGTAGCGGGAGTTTGGGGGAGCTGTTTTTT; CDR3aa: CASSSLGSGSLGELFF; j_gene: TRBJ2-2; v_gene: TRBV19; len: 16; abundance: .; d_gene: TRBD2
CDR3nt: TGCAGCGTTACCATGAACTACGAGCAGTACTTC; CDR3aa: CSVTMNYEQYF; j_gene: TRBJ2-7; v_gene: TRBV29-1; len: 11; abundance: once; d_gene: .
CDR3nt: TGTGCCAGTAGTGTATCCCCGGGACAGGGATACGAGCAGTACTTC; CDR3aa: CASSVSPGQGYEQYF; j_gene: TRBJ2-7; v_gene: TRBV19; len: 15; abundance: .; d_gene: TRBD1
CDR3nt: TGTGCCACCAGGGCCCGGGACAGGGGCATCGACTCAGTGGGCGATGAGCAGTTCTTC; CDR3aa: CATRARDRGIDSVGDEQFF; j_gene: TRBJ2-1; v_gene: TRBV24-1; len: 19; abundance: .; d_gene: TRBD1
CDR3nt: TGTGCCAGTAGTACCCTGGAACCTGCCCCTTTACTTGGCCTGTACTTC; CDR3aa: CASSTLEPAPLLGLYF; j_gene: TRBJ2-7; v_gene: TRBV19; len: 16; abundance: .; d_gene: .
CDR3nt: TGCGCCAGCAGCGCGGAGGGGGTTTGGACTGAAGCTTTCTTT; CDR3aa: CASSAEGVWTEAFF; j_gene: TRBJ1-1; v_gene: TRBV5-1; len: 14; abundance: .; d_gene: .
CDR3nt: TGTGCCAGCAGTTACTCCCCCCGGGACTTCCCCTACGAGCAGTACTTC; CDR3aa: CASSYSPRDFPYEQYF; j_gene: TRBJ2-7; v_gene: TRBV6-5; len: 16; abundance: .; d_gene: .
CDR3nt: TGTGCCAGCAGCTGGATAGCGGAAGAGCAGTTCTTC; CDR3aa: CASSWIAEEQFF; j_gene: TRBJ2-1; v_gene: TRBV7-6; len: 12; abundance: .; d_gene: .
CDR3nt: TGTGCCAGCAGTTACCGGCCGAATAATTCACCCCTCCACTTT; CDR3aa: CASSYRPNNSPLHF; j_gene: TRBJ1-6; v_gene: TRBV6-6; len: 14; abundance: .; d_gene: .
CDR3nt: TGCGCCAGCAGCTCGAGCGGCCGATCCTACGAGCAGTACTTC; CDR3aa: CASSSSGRSYEQYF; j_gene: TRBJ2-7; v_gene: TRBV5-1; len: 14; abundance: .; d_gene: .
CDR3nt: TGTGCCACCAGCAGACCGCCCAGTCACGGGAGGGACTCCTACAATGAGCAGTTCTTC; CDR3aa: CATSRPPSHGRDSYNEQFF; j_gene: TRBJ2-1; v_gene: TRBV15; len: 19; abundance: .; d_gene: TRBD2
CDR3nt: TGTGCCAGCAGTTACCTAGGGGGCACAGATACGCAGTATTTT; CDR3aa: CASSYLGGTDTQYF; j_gene: TRBJ2-3; v_gene: TRBV6-6; len: 14; abundance: once; d_gene: .
CDR3nt: TGTGCCAGCAGTTTAGGACTAGCGGGAGGCGGCGGGGAGCTGTTTTTT; CDR3aa: CASSLGLAGGGGELFF; j_gene: TRBJ2-2; v_gene: TRBV28; len: 16; abundance: .; d_gene: TRBD2
CDR3nt: TGCAGCCTAACTAGCGGGAGTTCGGTCGGGGAGCTGTTTTTT; CDR3aa: CSLTSGSSVGELFF; j_gene: TRBJ2-2; v_gene: TRBV29-1; len: 14; abundance: .; d_gene: TRBD2
CDR3nt: TGCGCCAGCAGCTTGGAGGGACTAGCGGGAGGAGACAATGAGCAGTTCTTC; CDR3aa: CASSLEGLAGGDNEQFF; j_gene: TRBJ2-1; v_gene: TRBV5-1; len: 17; abundance: .; d_gene: TRBD2
CDR3nt: TGTGCCTGGAAAGTCACCTACGAGCAGTACTTC; CDR3aa: CAWKVTYEQYF; j_gene: TRBJ2-7; v_gene: TRBV30; len: 11; abundance: .; d_gene: .
CDR3nt: TGTGCTAGTGGTCCGCCGCGCAGGGGTGAATATGGCTACACCTTC; CDR3aa: CASGPPRRGEYGYTF; j_gene: TRBJ1-2; v_gene: TRBV12-5; len: 15; abundance: once; d_gene: .
CDR3nt: TGTGCCAGAAGCTTGGTTCACAGCTCTGGAAACACCATATATTTT; CDR3aa: CARSLVHSSGNTIYF; j_gene: TRBJ1-3; v_gene: TRBV5-3; len: 15; abundance: few; d_gene: .
CDR3nt: TGTGCCAGCAGCTCACAGGGTTCCGGGGAGCTGTTTTTT; CDR3aa: CASSSQGSGELFF; j_gene: TRBJ2-2; v_gene: TRBV7-8; len: 13; abundance: .; d_gene: .
CDR3nt: TGTGCCAGCAGTCGCCAAGGGGGTGAAGGTCAGCCCCAGCATTTT; CDR3aa: CASSRQGGEGQPQHF; j_gene: TRBJ1-5; v_gene: TRBV28; len: 15; abundance: .; d_gene: .
CDR3nt: TGTGCTAGTGGTTTGGGCAGGGCTACTCAGCCCCAGCATTTT; CDR3aa: CASGLGRATQPQHF; j_gene: TRBJ1-5; v_gene: TRBV12-5; len: 14; abundance: .; d_gene: .
CDR3nt: TGTGCCAGCACGAGACTAGACCTGAACACCGGGGAGCTGTTTTTT; CDR3aa: CASTRLDLNTGELFF; j_gene: TRBJ2-2; v_gene: TRBV25-1; len: 15; abundance: once; d_gene: .
CDR3nt: TGCAGTGCTGGCCGGGTTGAAGCTTTCTTT; CDR3aa: CSAGRVEAFF; j_gene: TRBJ1-1; v_gene: TRBV20-1; len: 10; abundance: .; d_gene: .
CDR3nt: TGTGCTAGTGGTCTCGTAGGGTGGGGTCGGCGTGATTCACCCCTCCACTTT; CDR3aa: CASGLVGWGRRDSPLHF; j_gene: TRBJ1-6; v_gene: TRBV12-5; len: 17; abundance: .; d_gene: .
CDR3nt: TGTGCCAGCAGTCCAGGGTTGAACACTGAAGCTTTCTTT; CDR3aa: CASSPGLNTEAFF; j_gene: TRBJ1-1; v_gene: TRBV6-5; len: 13; abundance: .; d_gene: .
CDR3nt: TGTGCCAGCAGCTTATGGGTGGGGGCAGGGGCCTATGAGCAGTTCTTC; CDR3aa: CASSLWVGAGAYEQFF; j_gene: TRBJ2-1; v_gene: TRBV7-6; len: 16; abundance: .; d_gene: .
CDR3nt: TGTGCCAGCAGCTTAGTAGCCAGGGATGGCTACACCTTC; CDR3aa: CASSLVARDGYTF; j_gene: TRBJ1-2; v_gene: TRBV11-2; len: 13; abundance: .; d_gene: .
CDR3nt: TGTGCCACCAGCAAATCCCCGGGGGGGGGACAGCCCCAGCATTTT; CDR3aa: CATSKSPGGGQPQHF; j_gene: TRBJ1-5; v_gene: TRBV15; len: 15; abundance: .; d_gene: .
CDR3nt: TGTGCCAGCAGTGGCGACTCCGGGACTTATACTGGAAACACCATATATTTT; CDR3aa: CASSGDSGTYTGNTIYF; j_gene: TRBJ1-3; v_gene: TRBV2; len: 17; abundance: .; d_gene: .
CDR3nt: TGTGCCAGCTCATTGCAGGGGAAGCAGTATTTT; CDR3aa: CASSLQGKQYF; j_gene: TRBJ2-3; v_gene: TRBV25-1; len: 11; abundance: .; d_gene: .
CDR3nt: TGTGCCATCAGTGAGCCTGGAGGGACAACCTACAATGAGCAGTTCTTC; CDR3aa: CAISEPGGTTYNEQFF; j_gene: TRBJ2-1; v_gene: TRBV10-3; len: 16; abundance: .; d_gene: .
CDR3nt: TGTGCCAGCAGCTTAAGTACCCAGAACACCGGGGAGCTGTTTTTT; CDR3aa: CASSLSTQNTGELFF; j_gene: TRBJ2-2; v_gene: TRBV7-7; len: 15; abundance: .; d_gene: .
CDR3nt: TGCGCCAGCAGCTTGGTCCAGGGGGCTGAAGCTTTCTTT; CDR3aa: CASSLVQGAEAFF; j_gene: TRBJ1-1; v_gene: TRBV5-1; len: 13; abundance: .; d_gene: TRBD1
CDR3nt: TGCGCCAGCAGTGAGTCGGGAACCTATCAGCCCCAGCATTTT; CDR3aa: CASSESGTYQPQHF; j_gene: TRBJ1-5; v_gene: TRBV10-2; len: 14; abundance: once; d_gene: .